These 20 T cell receptor beta chains were sequenced from one sample in a study of OX40 agonist ivuxolimab in advanced cancers. Library creation used the immunoSEQ multiplex PCR assay. Entries here come from immuneACCESS through TCRdb and include only in-frame sequences with V and J called. Some clones fail to appear in such tables; in the studies checked, an unresolved V gene covers under half of the shortfall, and the cause of the remainder is unknown. The sample profile shows roughly 53,000 clones; about nine tenths of them were found once. The ten largest clones capture about 5% of the sample. Sequencing was performed on CD4+ or CD8+ T cells sorted from blood, taken in a trial of the OX40 agonist ivuxolimab. These receptors all come from an adult with an advanced solid tumor such as melanoma, head and neck, liver or kidney cancer.

The gene calls are TRBV5-1 and TRBJ1-1; D uncertain. The germline V and J ends were trimmed by 2 bases and 0 bases, with 5 bases remaining between them. CDR3 length: 13 residues. CDR1 and CDR2 (germline): SGHRS, YFSETQ. In DNA form, the CDR3 reads TGCGCCAGCAGCTTTTCTCTGAACACTGAAGCTTTCTTT. Encoded protein: CASSFSLNTEAFF.

The chain couples TRBV28 to TRBJ1-2; no clear D. V was pared by 5 bases and J by 0 bases, with 4 bases between. The CDR3 extends over 12 amino acids. CDR1 and CDR2 from the germline V gene are MDHEN and SYDVKM. CDR3 residues: CASSTTNYGYTF. The CDR3 region has the DNA TGTGCCAGCAGTACAACTAACTATGGCTACACCTTC.

The chain employs TRBV14 and TRBJ1-3; TRBD1 might be the D (5 bases). The V gene lost 5 bases and the J gene lost 0 bases, with 11 bases spanning the gap. This CDR3 contains 15 residues. The germline V gene has CDR1 SGHDN and CDR2 FVKESK. The CDR3 spells CASSSDRSSGNTIYF. CDR3 bases: TGTGCCAGCAGCTCAGACAGAAGCTCTGGAAACACCATATATTTT.

This rearrangement joins TRBV28 to TRBJ2-2, with D perhaps TRBD1 or TRBD2 (5 bases each). Trimming took off 4 bases at V and 8 bases at J, with 14 bases between the two ends. The germline V gene encodes CDR1 MDHEN and CDR2 SYDVKM. The CDR3 totals 14 residues. CDR3 sequence: CASSWDPALGELFF. Here the CDR3 DNA reads TGTGCCAGCAGTTGGGACCCTGCATTGGGGGAGCTGTTTTTT. Filled out from reference TRBV28 and TRBJ2-2, the complete variable domain reads DVKVTQSSRYLVKRTGEKVFLECVQDMDHENMFWYRQDPGLGLRLIYFSYDVKMKEKGDIPEGYSVSREKKERFSLILESASTNQTSMYLCASSWDPALGELFFGEGSRLTVL.

The J gene is TRBJ2-3, the V gene TRBV6-5, with a possible D match to TRBD2 (5 bases). The germline V and J ends were trimmed by 2 bases and 5 bases, with 11 bases remaining between them. CDR3 length: 14 residues. Germline V CDR1 and CDR2: MNHEY, SVGAGI. CDR3 in DNA: TGTGCCAGCAGTTACGTTCTAGCACGAGATACGCAGTATTTT. This sequence encodes CASSYVLARDTQYF.

The rearrangement links TRBV7-9 to TRBJ1-1; 9 bases are shared with TRBD1. CDR1 and CDR2 from the germline V gene are SEHNR and FQNEAQ (reference sequence). V shed 5 bases, J shed 0 bases, and the junction held 7 bases outside the gene matches. This CDR3 region has 16 residues. CDR3 protein: CASSPTGGAMNTEAFF. In DNA form, the CDR3 reads TGTGCCAGCAGCCCAACAGGGGGCGCAATGAACACTGAAGCTTTCTTT.

In DNA, the CDR3 is TGTGCCAGCAGCCATCCCTGGAGCTCCTACAATGAGCAGTTCTTC. Translation: CASSHPWSSYNEQFF. This sequence joins TRBV11-3 and TRBJ2-1, with unresolved D. Germline V gene lookup returns CDR1 SGHNT and CDR2 YENEEA. The CDR3 consists of 15 residues. V lost 5 bases, J lost 0 bases, and 11 bases lay in between.

The CDR3 loop is CASSSPALAKNIQYF. The DNA for the CDR3 is TGTGCCAGCAGTTCTCCCGCCCTAGCCAAAAACATTCAGTACTTC. J is TRBJ2-4 and V is TRBV28; D is ambiguous. Germline V gene data show CDR1 as MDHEN and CDR2 as SYDVKM. The CDR3 runs 15 residues. V shed 4 bases and J shed 0 bases, with 10 bases lying between them. Combining the CDR3 with reference TRBV28 and TRBJ2-4 gives the whole variable domain DVKVTQSSRYLVKRTGEKVFLECVQDMDHENMFWYRQDPGLGLRLIYFSYDVKMKEKGDIPEGYSVSREKKERFSLILESASTNQTSMYLCASSSPALAKNIQYFGAGTRLSVL.

This chain joins TRBV7-2 and TRBJ2-5; the match to TRBD1 covers 9 bases. Germline assignment: CDR1 SGHTA and CDR2 FQGNSA. V was clipped by 1 base and J by 4 bases; unmatched bases: 7. This CDR3 region has 16 residues. This CDR3 reads CASSLGPGQGIETQYF. CDR3 in DNA: TGTGCCAGCAGCTTAGGTCCGGGACAGGGCATAGAGACCCAGTACTTC.

The genes are TRBV11-3 and TRBJ2-5; D possibly corresponds to TRBD2 (6 bases). CDR1 SGHNT and CDR2 YENEEA come from the germline V gene. Trimming stripped 7 bases from V and 7 bases from J, with 22 bases between. The CDR3 spans 15 residues. The CDR3 sequence: CASTTYEGGAVTQYF. The CDR3 DNA follows: TGTGCCAGCACTACATACGAGGGCGGGGCGGTGACCCAGTACTTC.

The V and J genes are TRBV19 and TRBJ2-3; TRBD2 agrees at 13 bases. Germline CDR1 reads LNHDA; CDR2 reads SQIVND (reference sequence). The V segment lost 6 bases and the J segment 3 bases; nucleotides outside the gene matches: 6. CDR3 length equals 16 residues. Here the CDR3 reads CASSSGTSGKTDTQYF. The CDR3 coding sequence is TGTGCCAGTAGCAGCGGGACTAGCGGGAAGACAGATACGCAGTATTTT. The variable domain in full, with the rest retrieved from reference TRBV19 and TRBJ2-3, is DGGITQSPKYLFRKEGQNVTLSCEQNLNHDAMYWYRQDPGQGLRLIYYSQIVNDFQKGDIAEGYSVSREKKESFPLTVTSAQKNPTAFYLCASSSGTSGKTDTQYFGPGTRLTVL.

The chain couples TRBV18 to TRBJ2-5; possibly TRBD2 for D (6 bases). Trimming stripped 6 bases from V and 1 base from J, with 9 bases between. The CDR3 extends over 13 amino acids. CDR1 is KGHSH and CDR2 is LQKENI in the germline V gene. The CDR3 loop is CASSGGIQETQYF. Written as DNA, the CDR3 is TGTGCCAGCTCTGGAGGGATCCAAGAGACCCAGTACTTC.

The gene calls are TRBV29-1 and TRBJ1-4; 8 bases map to TRBD1. Germline V gene data show CDR1 as SQVTM and CDR2 as ANQGSEA. CDR3 length: 12 amino acids. V gave up 6 bases and J gave up 7 bases; unmatched junction bases: 4. DNA of the CDR3: TGCAGCGTCGGACAGGGCCCTGAAAAACTGTTTTTT. As protein: CSVGQGPEKLFF.

A single count supports this clone. V usage is TRBV28 and J usage is TRBJ1-5; D remains ambiguous. The CDR3 covers 17 residues. Trimming took 2 bases from V and 1 from J, leaving 15 bases between them. Per germline, CDR1 MDHEN and CDR2 SYDVKM. This CDR3 reads CASSLKGLRGSNQPQHF. For the CDR3, the DNA is TGTGCCAGCAGTTTAAAAGGACTCCGAGGGAGCAATCAGCCCCAGCATTTT.

V is TRBV11-2 and J is TRBJ2-1, with TRBD2 as a possible D gene (5 bases). Per the germline V gene, CDR1 is SGHAT and CDR2 is FQNNGV. The CDR3 covers 15 residues. Trimming removed 4 bases from V and 6 bases from J, with 16 bases in between. In nucleotides, the CDR3 is TGTGCCAGCAGCTCAGTGGCTAGAGGGTTCAATGAGCAGTTCTTC. Encoded protein: CASSSVARGFNEQFF.

The chain links TRBV6-1 to TRBJ1-3; the D gene is possibly TRBD1 (6 bases). Germline-derived CDR1 and CDR2 are MNHNS and SASEGT. CDR3 length: 15 amino acids. Trimming stripped 7 bases from V and 2 bases from J, with 15 bases between. In DNA form, the CDR3 reads TGTGCCAGCACTCGCGTAACAGGGACTGGAAACACCATATATTTT. Its protein is CASTRVTGTGNTIYF.

The V call is TRBV5-1, the J call TRBJ2-3, with a possible D match to TRBD1 (6 bases). This CDR3 contains 17 residues. CDR1 SGHRS and CDR2 YFSETQ come from the germline V gene. The V gene lost 0 bases and the J gene lost 0 bases, with 14 bases spanning the gap. Here the CDR3 reads CASSLARGAESTDTQYF. The CDR3 DNA sequence: TGCGCCAGCAGCTTGGCCAGGGGAGCGGAGAGCACAGATACGCAGTATTTT. Complete variable domain (other parts from reference TRBV5-1 and TRBJ2-3): KAGVTQTPRYLIKTRGQQVTLSCSPISGHRSVSWYQQTPGQGLQFLFEYFSETQRNKGNFPGRFSGRQFSNSRSEMNVSTLELGDSALYLCASSLARGAESTDTQYFGPGTRLTVL.

This rearrangement joins TRBV29-1 to TRBJ2-1; D gene uncertain. CDR1 is SQVTM and CDR2 is ANQGSEA in the germline V gene. The V end lost 3 bases, the J end lost 1 base, and 7 bases lay between the germline ends. This CDR3 is 13 amino acids long. The CDR3 sequence: CSVETDSYNEQFF. Here the CDR3 DNA reads TGCAGCGTTGAGACGGATTCCTACAATGAGCAGTTCTTC.

This chain links TRBV5-4 with TRBJ2-6; 7 bases agree with TRBD1. Germline lookup yields CDR1 SGHNT and CDR2 YYREEE (reference sequence). J gave up 2 bases and V 0 bases, and 2 bases lay outside the gene matches. The CDR3 is 16 amino acids. The CDR3 sequence: CASSLDRGAGANVLTF. In nucleotides, the CDR3 is TGTGCCAGCAGCTTGGACAGGGGTGCTGGGGCCAACGTCCTGACTTTC.

This clone was counted a few times. The chain uses TRBV14 and TRBJ2-7; maybe TRBD2 (5 bases). The germline V and J ends were trimmed by 2 bases and 3 bases, with 8 bases remaining between them. This CDR3 is built from 13 residues. CDR1 is SGHDN, CDR2 FVKESK, per germline. This CDR3 reads CASSQNRGYEQYF. The CDR3 DNA sequence: TGTGCCAGCAGCCAAAATCGGGGCTACGAGCAGTACTTC.